This T cell receptor (beta chain) originates from a study of CD8 T cells in ankylosing spondylitis. Study findings and constraints: A TCR beta motif of several highly homologous variants seemed to mark ankylosing spondylitis blood. Certain motif variants had earlier been reported in reactive arthritis synovial fluid and blood.

Note on this clonotype: Its antigen remains unidentified.

Germline V gene sequence: CDR1 MNHEY, CDR2 SMNVEV (reference sequence). V trimming: 8 bases; J trimming: 4 bases; junction bases outside the gene matches: 9. The length of the CDR3 is 15 residues. Each TCR beta library was made by quantitative 5'-RACE that incorporated molecular barcodes. TCRdb re-derived calls from the 5' RACE reads in MiXCR, one entry per CDR3 protein. The sample lists just under 550,000 distinct CDR3 sequences; 12% were seen once. Source material: blood, either unsorted or a sorted T cell fraction (not recorded which). V is TRBV27 and J is TRBJ2-1; 9 bases fit TRBD2. This receptor was identified in a male donor with ankylosing spondylitis. This chain's CDR3 is CASGMGLALYNEQFF. As DNA, the CDR3 is TGTGCCAGCGGAATGGGACTAGCCCTTTACAATGAGCAGTTCTTC.